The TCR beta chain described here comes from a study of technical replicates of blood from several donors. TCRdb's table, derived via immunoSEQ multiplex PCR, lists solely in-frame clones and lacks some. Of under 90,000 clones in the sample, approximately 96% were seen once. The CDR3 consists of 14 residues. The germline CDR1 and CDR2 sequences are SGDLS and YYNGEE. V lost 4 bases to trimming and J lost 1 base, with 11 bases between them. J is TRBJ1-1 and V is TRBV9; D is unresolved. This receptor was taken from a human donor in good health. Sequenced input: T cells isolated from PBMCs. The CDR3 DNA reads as TGTGCCAGCAGCCAAGACATCGGGAACACTGAAGCTTTCTTT. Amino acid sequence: CASSQDIGNTEAFF.